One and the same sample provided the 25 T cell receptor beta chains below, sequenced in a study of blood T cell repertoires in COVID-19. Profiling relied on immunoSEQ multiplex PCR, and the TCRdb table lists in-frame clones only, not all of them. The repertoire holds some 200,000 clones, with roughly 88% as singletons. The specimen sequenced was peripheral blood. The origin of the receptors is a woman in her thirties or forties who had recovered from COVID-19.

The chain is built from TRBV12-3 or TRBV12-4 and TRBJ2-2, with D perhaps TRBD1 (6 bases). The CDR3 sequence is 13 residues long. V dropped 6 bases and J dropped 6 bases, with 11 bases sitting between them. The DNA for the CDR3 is TGTGCCAGCAGAGAACAGGGAGCCGGGGAGCTGTTTTTT. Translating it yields CASREQGAGELFF.

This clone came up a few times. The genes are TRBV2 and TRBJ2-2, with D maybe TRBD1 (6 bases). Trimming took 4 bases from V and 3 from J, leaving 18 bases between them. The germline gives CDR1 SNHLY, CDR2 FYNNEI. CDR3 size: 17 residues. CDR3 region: CASSVSLRTAHTGELFF. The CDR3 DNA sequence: TGTGCCAGCAGTGTTAGCTTAAGGACAGCCCACACCGGGGAGCTGTTTTTT.

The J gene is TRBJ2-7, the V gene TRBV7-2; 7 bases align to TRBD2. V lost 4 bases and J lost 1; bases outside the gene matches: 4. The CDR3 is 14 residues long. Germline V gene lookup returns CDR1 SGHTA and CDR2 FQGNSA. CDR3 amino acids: CASSSILASYEQYF. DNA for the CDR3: TGTGCCAGCAGCTCAATACTAGCGTCCTACGAGCAGTACTTC.

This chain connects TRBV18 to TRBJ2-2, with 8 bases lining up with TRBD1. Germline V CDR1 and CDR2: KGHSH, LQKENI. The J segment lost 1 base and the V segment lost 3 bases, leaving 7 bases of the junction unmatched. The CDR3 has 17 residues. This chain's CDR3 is CASSPRSGTGNTGELFF. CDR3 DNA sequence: TGTGCCAGCTCACCGAGATCCGGGACAGGGAACACCGGGGAGCTGTTTTTT.

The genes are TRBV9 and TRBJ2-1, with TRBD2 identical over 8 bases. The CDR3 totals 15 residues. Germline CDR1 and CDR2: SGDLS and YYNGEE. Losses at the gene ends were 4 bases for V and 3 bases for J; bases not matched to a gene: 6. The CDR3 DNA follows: TGTGCCAGCAGCAGGAGCGGGGGAGTCTACAATGAGCAGTTCTTC. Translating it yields CASSRSGGVYNEQFF.

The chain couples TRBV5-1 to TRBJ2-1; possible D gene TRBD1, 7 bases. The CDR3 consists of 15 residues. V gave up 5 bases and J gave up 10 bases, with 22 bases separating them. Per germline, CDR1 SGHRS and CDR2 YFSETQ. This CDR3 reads CASRKGGDDREEQFF. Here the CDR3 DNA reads TGCGCCAGCAGAAAGGGGGGTGATGACAGGGAGGAGCAGTTCTTC.

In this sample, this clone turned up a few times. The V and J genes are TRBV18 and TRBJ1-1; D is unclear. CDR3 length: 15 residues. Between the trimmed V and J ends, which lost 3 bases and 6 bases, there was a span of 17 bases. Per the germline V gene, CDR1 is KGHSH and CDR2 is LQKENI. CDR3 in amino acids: CASSPFPGIQAEAFF. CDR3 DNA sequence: TGTGCCAGCTCACCTTTCCCAGGTATCCAGGCTGAAGCTTTCTTT.

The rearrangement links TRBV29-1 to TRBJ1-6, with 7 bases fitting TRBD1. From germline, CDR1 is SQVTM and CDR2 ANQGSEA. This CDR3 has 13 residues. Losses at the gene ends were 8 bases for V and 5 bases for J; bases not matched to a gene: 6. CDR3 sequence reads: CSTRTGNNSPLHF. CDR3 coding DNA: TGCAGCACCAGGACAGGAAATAATTCACCCCTCCACTTT. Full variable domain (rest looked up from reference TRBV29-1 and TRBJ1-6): SAVISQKPSRDICQRGTSLTIQCQVDSQVTMMFWYRQQPGQSLTLIATANQGSEATYESGFVIDKFPISRPNLTFSTLTVSNMSPEDSSIYLCSTRTGNNSPLHFGNGTRLTVT.

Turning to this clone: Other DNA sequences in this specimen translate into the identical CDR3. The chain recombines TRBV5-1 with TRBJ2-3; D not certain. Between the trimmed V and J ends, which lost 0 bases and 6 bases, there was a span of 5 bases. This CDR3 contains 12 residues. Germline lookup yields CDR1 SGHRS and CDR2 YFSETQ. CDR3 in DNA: TGCGCCAGCAGCTTGGCCGCGGATACGCAGTATTTT. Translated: CASSLAADTQYF.

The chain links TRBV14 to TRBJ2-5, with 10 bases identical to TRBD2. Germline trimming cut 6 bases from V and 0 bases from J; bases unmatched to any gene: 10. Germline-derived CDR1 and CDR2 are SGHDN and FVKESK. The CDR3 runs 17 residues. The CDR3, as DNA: TGTGCCAGCAGGGTGGCTAGCGGGGGCCGCTACCAAGAGACCCAGTACTTC. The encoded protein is CASRVASGGRYQETQYF.

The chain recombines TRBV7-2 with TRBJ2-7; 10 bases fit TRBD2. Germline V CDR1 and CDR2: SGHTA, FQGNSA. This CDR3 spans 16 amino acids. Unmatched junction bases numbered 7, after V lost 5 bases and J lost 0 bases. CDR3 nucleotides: TGTGCCAGCAGCCCGAAACTAGCGGGGAGCTCCTACGAGCAGTACTTC. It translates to CASSPKLAGSSYEQYF.

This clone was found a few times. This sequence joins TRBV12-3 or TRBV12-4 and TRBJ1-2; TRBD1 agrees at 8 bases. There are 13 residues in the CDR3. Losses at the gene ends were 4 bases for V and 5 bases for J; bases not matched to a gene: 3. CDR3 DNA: TGTGCCAGCAGTTCGACAGGGGTATATGGCTACACCTTC. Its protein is CASSSTGVYGYTF.

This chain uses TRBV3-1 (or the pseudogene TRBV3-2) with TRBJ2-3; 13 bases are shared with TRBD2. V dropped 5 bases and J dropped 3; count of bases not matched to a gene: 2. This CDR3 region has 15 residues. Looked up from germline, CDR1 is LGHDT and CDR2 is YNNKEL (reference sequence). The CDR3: CASSGLAGATDTQYF. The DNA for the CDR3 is TGTGCCAGCAGCGGACTAGCGGGGGCAACAGATACGCAGTATTTT.

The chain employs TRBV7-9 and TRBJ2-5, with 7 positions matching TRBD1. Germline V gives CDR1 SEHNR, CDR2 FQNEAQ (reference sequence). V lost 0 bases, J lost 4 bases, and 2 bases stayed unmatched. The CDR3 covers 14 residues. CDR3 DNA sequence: TGTGCCAGCAGCTTAGCGACAGGGTTAGAGACCCAGTACTTC. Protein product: CASSLATGLETQYF.

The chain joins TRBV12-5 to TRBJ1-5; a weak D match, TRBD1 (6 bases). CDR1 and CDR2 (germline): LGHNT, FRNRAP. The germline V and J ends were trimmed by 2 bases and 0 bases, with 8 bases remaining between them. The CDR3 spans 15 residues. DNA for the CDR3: TGTGCTAGTGGTTTGACAGGGAGTAGCAATCAGCCCCAGCATTTT. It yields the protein CASGLTGSSNQPQHF.

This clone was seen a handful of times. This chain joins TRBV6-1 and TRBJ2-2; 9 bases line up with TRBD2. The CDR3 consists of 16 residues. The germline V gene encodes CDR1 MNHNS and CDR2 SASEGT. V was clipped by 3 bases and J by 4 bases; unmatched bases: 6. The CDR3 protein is CASSEELAGATGELFF. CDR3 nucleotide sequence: TGTGCCAGCAGTGAGGAATTAGCGGGGGCCACCGGGGAGCTGTTTTTT.

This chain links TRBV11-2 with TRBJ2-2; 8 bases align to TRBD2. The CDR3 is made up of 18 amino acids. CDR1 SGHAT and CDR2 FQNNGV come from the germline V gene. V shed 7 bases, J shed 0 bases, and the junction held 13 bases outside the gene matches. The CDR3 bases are TGTGCCAGCACCAATAAACCGAGCGGGGGCCCGAACACCGGGGAGCTGTTTTTT. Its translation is CASTNKPSGGPNTGELFF.

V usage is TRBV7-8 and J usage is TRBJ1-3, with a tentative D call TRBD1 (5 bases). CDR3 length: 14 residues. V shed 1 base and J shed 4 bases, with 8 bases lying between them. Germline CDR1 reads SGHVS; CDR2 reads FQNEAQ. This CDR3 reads CASSLGTQGNTIYF. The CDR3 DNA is TGTGCCAGCAGCTTAGGGACACAGGGAAACACCATATATTTT.

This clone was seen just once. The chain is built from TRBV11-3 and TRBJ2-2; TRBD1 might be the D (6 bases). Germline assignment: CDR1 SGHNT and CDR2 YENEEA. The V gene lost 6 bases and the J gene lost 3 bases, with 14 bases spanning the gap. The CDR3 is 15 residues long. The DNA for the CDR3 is TGTGCCAGCAGTTCTACAGGGACGGACACCGGGGAGCTGTTTTTT. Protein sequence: CASSSTGTDTGELFF.

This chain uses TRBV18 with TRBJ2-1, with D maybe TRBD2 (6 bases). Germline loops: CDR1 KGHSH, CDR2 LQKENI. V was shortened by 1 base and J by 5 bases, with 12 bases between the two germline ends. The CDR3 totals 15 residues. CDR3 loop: CASSPRAGRNNEQFF. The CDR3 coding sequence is TGTGCCAGCTCACCACGGGCGGGGCGGAACAATGAGCAGTTCTTC.

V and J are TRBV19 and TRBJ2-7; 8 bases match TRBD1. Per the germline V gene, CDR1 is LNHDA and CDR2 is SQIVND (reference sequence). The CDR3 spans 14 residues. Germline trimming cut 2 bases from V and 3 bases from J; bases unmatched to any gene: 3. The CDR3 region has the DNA TGTGCCAGTAGTATAACGGACAGGGTCTACGAGCAGTACTTC. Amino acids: CASSITDRVYEQYF.

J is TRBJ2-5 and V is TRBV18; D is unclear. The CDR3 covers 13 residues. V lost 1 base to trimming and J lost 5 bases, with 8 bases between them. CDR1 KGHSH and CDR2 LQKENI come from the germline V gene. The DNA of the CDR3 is TGTGCCAGCTCACCACTGAGGTTGGAGACCCAGTACTTC. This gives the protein CASSPLRLETQYF.

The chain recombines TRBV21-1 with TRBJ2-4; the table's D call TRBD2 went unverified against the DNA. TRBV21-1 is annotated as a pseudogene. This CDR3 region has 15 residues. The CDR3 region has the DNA TGTGCCAGCAGCAAAGCTGCGGGCACGTACAACATTCAGTACTTC. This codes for CASSKAAGTYNIQYF.

Here the CDR3 DNA reads TGTGCCAGCAGCCAGACAGGGGGTTGGGATACGCAGTATTTT. It encodes CASSQTGGWDTQYF. The J gene is TRBJ2-3, the V gene TRBV7-3; TRBD1 aligns across 9 bases. Germline assignment: CDR1 SGHTA and CDR2 FQGTGA. The CDR3 runs 14 residues. V shed 5 bases and J 6 bases; nucleotides not matched to a gene: 6.

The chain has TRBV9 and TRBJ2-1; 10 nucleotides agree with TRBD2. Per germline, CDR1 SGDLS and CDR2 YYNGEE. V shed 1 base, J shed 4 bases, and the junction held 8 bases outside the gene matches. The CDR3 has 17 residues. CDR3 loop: CASSVLSSGGSYNEQFF. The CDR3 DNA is TGTGCCAGCAGCGTATTGAGTAGCGGGGGGAGTTACAATGAGCAGTTCTTC.